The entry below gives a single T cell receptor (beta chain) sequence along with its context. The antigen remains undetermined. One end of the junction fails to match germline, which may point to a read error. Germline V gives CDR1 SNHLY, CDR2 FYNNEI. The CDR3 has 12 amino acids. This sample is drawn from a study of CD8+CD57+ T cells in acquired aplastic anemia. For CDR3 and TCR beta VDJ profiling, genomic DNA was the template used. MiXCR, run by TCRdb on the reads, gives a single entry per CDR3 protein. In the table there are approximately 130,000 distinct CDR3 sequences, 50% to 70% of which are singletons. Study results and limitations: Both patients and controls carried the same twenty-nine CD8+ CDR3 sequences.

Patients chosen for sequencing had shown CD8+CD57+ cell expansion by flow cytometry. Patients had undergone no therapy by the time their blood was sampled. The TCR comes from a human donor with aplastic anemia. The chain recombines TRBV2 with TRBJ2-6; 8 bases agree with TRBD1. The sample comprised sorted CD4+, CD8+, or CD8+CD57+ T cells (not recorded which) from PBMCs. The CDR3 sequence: CASKTGGNVLTF. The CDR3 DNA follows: TGTGCCAGCAAAACAGGGGGCAACGTCCTGACTTTC.